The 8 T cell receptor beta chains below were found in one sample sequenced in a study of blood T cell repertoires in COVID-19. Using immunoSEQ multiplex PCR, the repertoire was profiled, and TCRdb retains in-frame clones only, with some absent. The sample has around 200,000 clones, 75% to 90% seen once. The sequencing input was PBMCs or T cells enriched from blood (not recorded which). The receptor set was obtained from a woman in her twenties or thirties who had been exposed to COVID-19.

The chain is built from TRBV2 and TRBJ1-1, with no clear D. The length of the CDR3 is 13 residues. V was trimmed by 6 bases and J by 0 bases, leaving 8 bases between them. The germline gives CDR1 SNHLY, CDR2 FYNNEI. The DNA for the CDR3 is TGTGCCAGCAGAGGACTGGTGAACACTGAAGCTTTCTTT. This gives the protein CASRGLVNTEAFF.

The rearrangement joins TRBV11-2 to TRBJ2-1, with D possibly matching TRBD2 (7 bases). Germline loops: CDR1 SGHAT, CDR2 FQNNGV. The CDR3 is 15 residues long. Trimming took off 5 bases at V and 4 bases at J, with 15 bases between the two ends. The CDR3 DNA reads TGTGCCAGCAGCGGTGGGGCGGGGGCATACAATGAGCAGTTCTTC. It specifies CASSGGAGAYNEQFF. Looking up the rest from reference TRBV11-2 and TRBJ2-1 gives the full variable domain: EAGVAQSPRYKIIEKRQSVAFWCNPISGHATLYWYQQILGQGPKLLIQFQNNGVVDDSQLPKDRFSAERLKGVDSTLKIQPAKLEDSAVYLCASSGGAGAYNEQFFGPGTRLTVL.

The CDR3 DNA is TGTGCCAGCAGACCGGGACAGGGTTACGGCTACACCTTC. This encodes CASRPGQGYGYTF. V usage is TRBV6-5 and J usage is TRBJ1-2; the match to TRBD1 covers 9 bases. The CDR3 is 13 residues long. Germline-derived CDR1 and CDR2 are MNHEY and SVGAGI. The trim removed 6 bases at V and 8 bases at J, leaving 7 bases unmatched.

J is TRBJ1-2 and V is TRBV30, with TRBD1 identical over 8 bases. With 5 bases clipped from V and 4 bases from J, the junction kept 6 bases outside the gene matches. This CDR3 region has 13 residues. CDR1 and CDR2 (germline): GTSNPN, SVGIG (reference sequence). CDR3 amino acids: CAWGRTGSYGYTF. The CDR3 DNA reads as TGTGCCTGGGGACGGACAGGGTCCTATGGCTACACCTTC.

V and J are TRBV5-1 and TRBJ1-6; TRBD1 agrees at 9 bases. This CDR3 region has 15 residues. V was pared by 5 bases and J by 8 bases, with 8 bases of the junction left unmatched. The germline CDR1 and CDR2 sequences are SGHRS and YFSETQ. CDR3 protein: CASRVDRGDYSPLHF. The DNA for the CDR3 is TGCGCCAGCAGAGTGGACAGGGGTGATTATTCACCCCTCCACTTT.

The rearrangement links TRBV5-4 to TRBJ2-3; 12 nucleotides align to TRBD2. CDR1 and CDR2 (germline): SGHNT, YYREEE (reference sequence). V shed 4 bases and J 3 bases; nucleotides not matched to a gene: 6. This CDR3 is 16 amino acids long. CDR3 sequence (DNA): TGTGCCAGCAGCCCGACTAGCGGGGGAGCTACAGATACGCAGTATTTT. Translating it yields CASSPTSGGATDTQYF.

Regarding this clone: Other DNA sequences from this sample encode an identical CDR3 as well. Here the CDR3 reads CASSLEGGNQPQHF. The CDR3 nucleotides are TGCGCCAGCAGCTTGGAAGGGGGCAATCAGCCCCAGCATTTT. V is TRBV5-1 and J is TRBJ1-5, with D possibly matching TRBD1 (5 bases). This CDR3 has 14 residues. V was cut by 0 bases and J by 2 bases, with 6 bases left in between. Per the germline V gene, CDR1 is SGHRS and CDR2 is YFSETQ.

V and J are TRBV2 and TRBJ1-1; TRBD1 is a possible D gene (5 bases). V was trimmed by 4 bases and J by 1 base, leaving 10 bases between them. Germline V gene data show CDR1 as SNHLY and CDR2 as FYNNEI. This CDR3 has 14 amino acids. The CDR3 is CASSGGVQNTEAFF. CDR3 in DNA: TGTGCCAGCAGTGGGGGGGTCCAGAACACTGAAGCTTTCTTT.